The text below deals with one T cell receptor (beta chain). Gene names are the mouse ones. The read is 4 residues too short to cover the CDR3 end, so that end is filled in from the germline J gene. CDR1 is NNHNN, CDR2 SYGAGS, per germline (reference sequence). V was pared by 1 base and J by 2 bases, with 3 bases of the junction left unmatched. CDR3 size: 15 residues. This specimen comes from a study of CD8+ T cells in alopecia areata. Sorting relied on CD4, CD8alpha, NKG2D, NKG2ACE and other markers applied to pooled cutaneous lymph node cells. After isolation, RNA underwent reverse transcription to generate cDNA as the sequencing template. The protocol was immunoSEQ multiplex PCR, while the TCRdb copy is restricted to in-frame clones and leaves out a portion. Listed for the sample are around 290,000 clones, none seen a single time.

The chain couples TRBV13-2 to TRBJ1-2; 9 positions agree with TRBD1. The source of this sequence is a C3H/HeJ mouse with alopecia areata. Mouse MHC haplotype: H2-k. The sample was CD4+ T cells sorted from a lymph node. The CDR3 DNA, read in part, is TGTGCCAGCGGTGATAGAGGGACAGGGAACTCC. It codes for CASGDRGTGNS. The entire CDR3 protein is CASGDRGTGNSDYTF.